Following are 14 T cell receptor beta chains from one sample sequenced in a study of blood T cells in healthy people across ages. It was with a sample-barcoded 5' primer and a J-beta primer mix that a second PCR of roughly 7 to 12 cycles was run. Via MiXCR, TCRdb re-called the 5' RACE reads, giving one row per CDR3 protein. The profile shows about 1 million distinct CDR3 sequences, 35% to 55% of them singletons. Sequencing input: blood. All receptors derive from a woman between 55 and 75 years old in good health.

The count of this clonotype is one. The chain uses TRBV3-1 and TRBJ2-4, with TRBD2 identical over 9 bases. Matching the DNA end better, TRBJ2-5 makes the J call doubtful. The germline gives CDR1 LGHDT, CDR2 YNNKEL (reference sequence). The CDR3 runs 16 residues. The CDR3 DNA sequence: TGTGCCAGCAGCCAAGATCCCCTAGCGGGAAGGGAGACCCAGTACTTC. Translated, it gives CASSQDPLAGRETQYF.

The chain has TRBV21-1 and TRBJ2-3; TRBD1, the table's D call, was not compared with the DNA. TRBV21-1 constitutes a pseudogene. The CDR3 covers 15 residues. This CDR3 is CASSKDRTQTDTQYF. DNA for the CDR3: TGTGCCAGCAGCAAAGACCGGACACAGACAGATACGCAGTATTTT.

The V gene is TRBV5-1, the J gene TRBJ2-7; D gene ambiguous. V lost 4 bases, J lost 3 bases, and 11 bases lay in between. CDR1 and CDR2 (germline): SGHRS, YFSETQ. The CDR3 contains 13 residues. The CDR3 sequence: CASSPFSVYEQYF. DNA for the CDR3: TGCGCCAGCAGCCCCTTCTCCGTCTACGAGCAGTACTTC.

The chain links TRBV3-1 to TRBJ2-5; 7 bases are a match to TRBD1. Germline CDR1 reads LGHDT; CDR2 reads YNNKEL (reference sequence). The CDR3 is 18 residues long. Losses at the gene ends were 2 bases for V and 3 bases for J; bases not matched to a gene: 15. The DNA of the CDR3 is TGTGCCAGCAGCCAACTTCCCCGGGACAGATATTCTAAAGAGACCCAGTACTTC. Its translation: CASSQLPRDRYSKETQYF.

The chain couples TRBV29-1 to TRBJ2-6; 8 nucleotides agree with TRBD1. CDR1 and CDR2 (germline): SQVTM, ANQGSEA. V shed 2 bases, J shed 4 bases, and the junction held 7 bases outside the gene matches. The CDR3 totals 16 residues. CDR3 coding DNA: TGCAGCGTTGAAACGAACAGGGGGAACGGGGCCAACGTCCTGACTTTC. It specifies CSVETNRGNGANVLTF.

This clonotype showed up just a few times. The chain has TRBV12-3 or TRBV12-4 and TRBJ1-5, with 8 bases lining up with TRBD1. The CDR3 contains 14 residues. The V gene end was trimmed by 5 bases and the J gene end by 5 bases; junction bases not matched to a gene: 5. The CDR3 coding sequence is TGTGCCAGCAGTCGGACAGGGTCGGATCAGCCCCAGCATTTT. It encodes CASSRTGSDQPQHF.

The chain is built from TRBV29-1 and TRBJ2-3, with 9 bases lining up with TRBD2. The CDR3 consists of 17 residues. Germline V gives CDR1 SQVTM, CDR2 ANQGSEA. V trimming: 7 bases; J trimming: 4 bases; junction bases outside the gene matches: 18. The CDR3 nucleotides are TGCAGCGCTGTGGGACACGGGGGTAGCGGGAGTTCAGATACGCAGTATTTT. Amino acids: CSAVGHGGSGSSDTQYF.

This chain connects TRBV20-1 to TRBJ2-3, with no clear D. This CDR3 is 16 amino acids long. The V end lost 4 bases, the J end lost 0 bases, and 17 bases lay between the germline ends. In germline, CDR1 is DFQATT, CDR2 SNEGSKA (reference sequence). The CDR3 bases are TGCAGTGCTAACCCCTTGGTGGGATTCAGCACAGATACGCAGTATTTT. Translated, it gives CSANPLVGFSTDTQYF.

This clonotype appeared once. This sequence joins TRBV7-9 and TRBJ2-5, with no clear D. V was cut by 5 bases and J by 11 bases, with 12 bases left in between. The CDR3 length is 11 residues. Germline CDR1 and CDR2: SEHNR and FQNEAQ (reference sequence). CDR3 sequence (DNA): TGTGCCAGCAGCCGTAACCGTGAGCAGTACTTC. As protein: CASSRNREQYF. Complete variable domain (other parts from reference TRBV7-9 and TRBJ2-5): DTGVSQNPRHKITKRGQNVTFRCDPISEHNRLYWYRQTLGQGPEFLTYFQNEAQLEKSRLLSDRFSAERPKGSFSTLEIQRTEQGDSAMYLCASSRNREQYFGPGTRLLVL.

This clonotype was observed a handful of times. This sequence joins TRBV5-1 and TRBJ2-5; 7 bases line up with TRBD2. The trim removed 0 bases at V and 3 bases at J, leaving 5 bases unmatched. This CDR3 is built from 15 residues. Germline assignment: CDR1 SGHRS and CDR2 YFSETQ. CDR3 amino acids: CASSLEGGREETQYF. DNA of the CDR3: TGCGCCAGCAGCTTGGAGGGAGGGAGGGAAGAGACCCAGTACTTC. Full variable domain (missing parts from reference TRBV5-1 and TRBJ2-5): KAGVTQTPRYLIKTRGQQVTLSCSPISGHRSVSWYQQTPGQGLQFLFEYFSETQRNKGNFPGRFSGRQFSNSRSEMNVSTLELGDSALYLCASSLEGGREETQYFGPGTRLLVL.

This clonotype was picked up a small number of times. This chain links TRBV5-1 with TRBJ2-1; D remains unclear. Trimming shortened V by 7 bases and J by 2 bases, and 7 bases separated the two germline ends. Germline assignment: CDR1 SGHRS and CDR2 YFSETQ. The CDR3 runs to 12 residues. CDR3 nucleotide sequence: TGCGCCAGCCGGGTTCCCTACAATGAGCAGTTCTTC. It yields the protein CASRVPYNEQFF. The variable domain in full, completed from reference TRBV5-1 and TRBJ2-1, reads KAGVTQTPRYLIKTRGQQVTLSCSPISGHRSVSWYQQTPGQGLQFLFEYFSETQRNKGNFPGRFSGRQFSNSRSEMNVSTLELGDSALYLCASRVPYNEQFFGPGTRLTVL.

The chain links TRBV4-1 to TRBJ1-5; no clear D gene. The CDR3 has 15 amino acids. The germline gives CDR1 MGHRA, CDR2 YSYEKL. Trimming cost V 4 bases and J 5 bases, with 15 bases left between them. The CDR3 DNA sequence: TGCGCCAGCAGCCCCGAACTGGCGATTTATCAGCCCCAGCATTTT. This translates into CASSPELAIYQPQHF.

The chain couples TRBV11-2 to TRBJ2-1, with 9 positions matching TRBD1. Germline V gene lookup returns CDR1 SGHAT and CDR2 FQNNGV. The CDR3 has 16 amino acids. The J segment lost 1 base and the V segment lost 5 bases, leaving 6 bases of the junction unmatched. CDR3 in DNA: TGTGCCAGCAGCGGAAACAGGGGGCGATCCTACAATGAGCAGTTCTTC. It specifies CASSGNRGRSYNEQFF.

The V gene is TRBV20-1, the J gene TRBJ2-4; TRBD1 matches at 7 bases. TRBJ2-7 explains the end of the DNA better; the J call may be wrong. Germline lookup yields CDR1 DFQATT and CDR2 SNEGSKA (reference sequence). The CDR3 consists of 14 residues. In DNA, the CDR3 is TGCAGTGCTTTGGACAGGACGTCTCGATACGAGCAGTACTTC. Encoded protein: CSALDRTSRYEQYF.